Included here is one T cell receptor beta chain sequence, with context. The antigen is not known. MiXCR, applied by TCRdb to the RT-PCR reads, yields one record per CDR3 protein. The top ten clones hold 11% of a sample with 650,000 to 700,000 distinct CDR3 sequences, about 15% of them seen once. This CDR3 has 16 amino acids. V trimming: 0 bases; J trimming: 1 base; junction bases outside the gene matches: 5. Looked up from germline, CDR1 is SGDLS and CDR2 is YYNGEE. The entry originates in a study of response to subunit inactivated influenza vaccine. Overall study results and limits: It was the authors' suggestion that each seasonal influenza vaccination recruits few new T cells.

This receptor was taken from a man aged 45 to 65 who received an inactivated influenza vaccine. The chain recombines TRBV9 with TRBJ2-3; 7 bases line up with TRBD2. Sequenced material: PBMCs from blood, taken 12 days after vaccination. The CDR3 loop is CASSVDTSARTDTQYF. In DNA, the CDR3 is TGTGCCAGCAGCGTAGACACTAGCGCCCGCACAGATACGCAGTATTTT. Full variable domain (remainder filled in from reference TRBV9 and TRBJ2-3): DSGVTQTPKHLITATGQRVTLRCSPRSGDLSVYWYQQSLDQGLQFLIQYYNGEERAKGNILERFSAQQFPDLHSELNLSSLELGDSALYFCASSVDTSARTDTQYFGPGTRLTVL.